Following are 26 T cell receptor beta chains from one sample sequenced in a study of T cell changes during pregnancy in multiple sclerosis. Repertoires were generated with immunoSEQ multiplex PCR, while TCRdb's copy carries only in-frame clones and drops some. The table has 58,000 or so clones, about 93% seen once. The sequencing here drew on CD4+ T cells from peripheral blood mononuclear cells, taken in the third trimester of pregnancy. Receptors were obtained from a female donor with multiple sclerosis, enrolled in a pregnancy study.

This chain connects TRBV5-4 to TRBJ2-7; TRBD2 matches 9 bases. CDR1 is SGHNT and CDR2 is YYREEE in the germline V gene (reference sequence). J lost 1 base, V lost 0 bases, and 2 bases had no gene match. The CDR3 consists of 15 residues. CDR3: CASSLGGGGSYEQYF. Written as DNA, the CDR3 is TGTGCCAGCAGCTTGGGCGGGGGGGGGTCCTACGAGCAGTACTTC.

The chain combines TRBV5-1 with TRBJ1-2; 7 bases align to TRBD1. The CDR3 has 15 amino acids. Per germline, CDR1 SGHRS and CDR2 YFSETQ. Trimming took 4 bases from V and 1 from J; bases not matched to a gene: 7. The CDR3 here is CASSQGGQLNYGYTF. In DNA, the CDR3 is TGCGCCAGCAGCCAAGGGGGCCAGCTTAACTATGGCTACACCTTC.

As to this clone: At one boundary the junction diverges from the germline segment, which might be a read error. The chain recombines TRBV20-1 with TRBJ1-1; D is perhaps TRBD1 (6 bases). The CDR3 sequence is 11 residues long. Germline lookup yields CDR1 DFQATT and CDR2 SNEGSKA (reference sequence). The CDR3 nucleotides read TGCAGTGCTAGAGCGAAACAGGGCGGAGTCTTT. The encoded protein is CSARAKQGGVF.

This clone has just one count. The V and J genes are TRBV5-1 and TRBJ2-1, with TRBD2 identical over 11 bases. CDR3 length: 16 amino acids. CDR1 is SGHRS, CDR2 YFSETQ, per germline. V lost 2 bases to trimming and J lost 4 bases; unmatched junction nucleotides: 5. The CDR3 DNA is TGCGCCAGCAGCTTCACCGGGACTAGCGGATACAATGAGCAGTTCTTC. Translating gives CASSFTGTSGYNEQFF.

V usage is TRBV5-1 and J usage is TRBJ2-1; D gene uncertain. The germline V and J ends were trimmed by 5 bases and 6 bases, with 9 bases remaining between them. The germline gives CDR1 SGHRS, CDR2 YFSETQ. There are 12 residues in the CDR3. CDR3 in amino acids: CASSAVRNEQFF. For the CDR3, the DNA is TGCGCCAGCAGTGCCGTGCGCAATGAGCAGTTCTTC.

CDR3 loop: CASSPRVTDTQYF. CDR3 DNA: TGCGCCAGCAGCCCGAGGGTTACAGATACGCAGTATTTT. This chain uses TRBV5-1 with TRBJ2-3; D is possibly TRBD2 (5 bases). In germline, CDR1 is SGHRS, CDR2 YFSETQ. This CDR3 is 13 amino acids long. V was pared by 4 bases and J by 3 bases, with 9 bases between.

This rearrangement joins TRBV14 to TRBJ2-1; the match to TRBD2 covers 9 bases. Germline CDR1 is SGHDN and CDR2 is FVKESK. J lost 5 bases, V lost 5 bases, and 4 bases had no gene match. The CDR3 loop spans 14 amino acids. The CDR3 nucleotides read TGTGCCAGCAGCTTCGGGACTAGCCACAATGAGCAGTTCTTC. It translates to CASSFGTSHNEQFF.

This sequence joins TRBV5-4 and TRBJ2-5, with 11 bases aligning to TRBD2. CDR1 is SGHNT and CDR2 is YYREEE in the germline V gene (reference sequence). The CDR3 runs 15 residues. Trimming removed 4 bases from V and 2 bases from J; junction bases left unmatched: 4. CDR3 loop: CASSTGLAEQETQYF. The CDR3 coding sequence is TGTGCCAGCAGCACGGGACTAGCGGAGCAAGAGACCCAGTACTTC.

A single count supports this clone. CDR3 coding DNA: TGTGCCAGCAGTGGCGAACAGGGGAACTATGGCTACACCTTC. Residues: CASSGEQGNYGYTF. The J gene is TRBJ1-2, the V gene TRBV6-1; 7 positions match TRBD1. The CDR3 totals 14 residues. V was pared by 4 bases and J by 2 bases, with 4 bases of the junction left unmatched. Looked up from germline, CDR1 is MNHNS and CDR2 is SASEGT.

The CDR3 nucleotides read TGTGCCTGGAGCTCCGGAGGCGGGCCCCAGCATTTT. This translates into CAWSSGGGPQHF. This chain joins TRBV30 and TRBJ1-5; D call uncertain. This CDR3 spans 12 amino acids. Trimming took 3 bases from V and 9 from J, leaving 12 bases between them. Germline V gene sequence: CDR1 GTSNPN, CDR2 SVGIG (reference sequence).

The chain has TRBV7-6 and TRBJ2-5; D may be TRBD2 (5 bases). The germline V gene has CDR1 SGHVS and CDR2 FNYEAQ. V was shortened by 1 base and J by 3 bases, with 12 bases between the two germline ends. The CDR3 covers 15 residues. The CDR3 region has the DNA TGTGCCAGCAGCTTAGGTTCGGGGAGAAAAGAGACCCAGTACTTC. It encodes CASSLGSGRKETQYF.

J is TRBJ1-2 and V is TRBV5-6, with D unresolved. CDR1 is SGHDT, CDR2 YYEEEE, per germline. CDR3 length: 14 residues. Deletions cut 2 bases from V and 3 bases from J, with 11 bases between. The CDR3 DNA reads as TGTGCCAGCAGCTTACTGGTCATGGACTATGGCTACACCTTC. Translation: CASSLLVMDYGYTF. Using reference TRBV5-6 and TRBJ1-2 for the parts outside the CDR3, the full variable domain is DAGVTQSPTHLIKTRGQQVTLRCSPKSGHDTVSWYQQALGQGPQFIFQYYEEEERQRGNFPDRFSGHQFPNYSSELNVNALLLGDSALYLCASSLLVMDYGYTFGSGTRLTVV.

The V gene is TRBV5-6, the J gene TRBJ1-1, with D possibly being TRBD1 (5 bases). The germline V gene has CDR1 SGHDT and CDR2 YYEEEE. V was pared by 1 base and J by 5 bases, with 6 bases between. The CDR3 has 12 residues. CDR3 in DNA: TGTGCCAGCAGCTTGAAGGGGACTGAAGCTTTCTTT. Protein: CASSLKGTEAFF.

The J gene is TRBJ1-1, the V gene TRBV5-1; 7 nucleotides line up with TRBD1. Germline V gene data show CDR1 as SGHRS and CDR2 as YFSETQ. Losses at the gene ends were 0 bases for V and 4 bases for J; bases not matched to a gene: 12. The CDR3 is made up of 17 amino acids. CDR3 coding DNA: TGCGCCAGCAGCTTGGATGGGACAGTTGGGTGGGGCACTGAAGCTTTCTTT. Its translation: CASSLDGTVGWGTEAFF. The full variable domain, its missing parts supplied by reference TRBV5-1 and TRBJ1-1, is KAGVTQTPRYLIKTRGQQVTLSCSPISGHRSVSWYQQTPGQGLQFLFEYFSETQRNKGNFPGRFSGRQFSNSRSEMNVSTLELGDSALYLCASSLDGTVGWGTEAFFGQGTRLTVV.

V and J are TRBV7-6 and TRBJ1-1, with D perhaps matching TRBD1 (6 bases). Per germline, CDR1 SGHVS and CDR2 FNYEAQ. Trimming cost V 8 bases and J 0 bases, with 13 bases left between them. The CDR3 runs to 14 residues. CDR3 in DNA: TGTGCCAGCGGTCAGGGACACATGAACACTGAAGCTTTCTTT. This gives the protein CASGQGHMNTEAFF.

Only one count was recorded for this clone. The V call is TRBV7-2, the J call TRBJ2-1, with D possibly TRBD2 on 5 matching bases. V was trimmed by 7 bases and J by 0 bases, leaving 7 bases between them. Germline V gene data show CDR1 as SGHTA and CDR2 as FQGNSA. CDR3 length: 13 residues. The CDR3 bases are TGTGCCAGCACTAGCTTCTCCTACAATGAGCAGTTCTTC. This sequence encodes CASTSFSYNEQFF.

The chain links TRBV7-2 to TRBJ1-1; possible D gene TRBD1, 5 bases. This CDR3 has 16 amino acids. CDR1 is SGHTA, CDR2 FQGNSA, per germline. V lost 4 bases and J 5 bases, leaving 20 bases between the germline ends. The CDR3 region is CASSSSPGGGRTEAFF. The DNA for the CDR3 is TGTGCCAGCAGCTCCTCCCCTGGGGGGGGTAGGACTGAAGCTTTCTTT.

This sequence joins TRBV6-5 and TRBJ2-1; D remains ambiguous. This CDR3 has 16 amino acids. Trimming shortened V by 0 bases and J by 2 bases, and 11 bases separated the two germline ends. Germline-derived CDR1 and CDR2 are MNHEY and SVGAGI. The CDR3 loop is CASSYSPELAYNEQFF. For the CDR3, the DNA is TGTGCCAGCAGTTACTCGCCCGAGCTAGCCTACAATGAGCAGTTCTTC.

The chain joins TRBV6-1 to TRBJ1-6, with TRBD1 matching 9 bases. The J segment lost 8 bases and the V segment lost 6 bases, leaving 5 bases of the junction unmatched. Germline V CDR1 and CDR2: MNHNS, SASEGT. The CDR3 has 14 residues. Here the CDR3 DNA reads TGTGCCAGCAGGGTAACAGGGGGCGATTCACCCCTCCACTTT. It encodes CASRVTGGDSPLHF.

The genes are TRBV13 and TRBJ2-5; TRBD1 might be the D (6 bases). The CDR3 contains 15 residues. Trimming stripped 1 base from V and 3 bases from J, with 12 bases between. Germline-derived CDR1 and CDR2 are PRHDT and FYEKMQ (reference sequence). CDR3 DNA sequence: TGTGCCAGCAGCTTAGTGGCAGGGGCCGAAGAGACCCAGTACTTC. Encoded protein: CASSLVAGAEETQYF.

In this sample, this clone turned up once. This sequence joins TRBV2 and TRBJ1-5, with a tentative D call TRBD1 (5 bases). Germline V gene lookup returns CDR1 SNHLY and CDR2 FYNNEI. The CDR3 sequence is 16 residues long. Trimming stripped 1 base from V and 0 bases from J, with 10 bases between. The DNA of the CDR3 is TGTGCCAGCAGTGAAGGGCAGGGTTTTAGCAATCAGCCCCAGCATTTT. This sequence encodes CASSEGQGFSNQPQHF.

The V gene is TRBV11-2, the J gene TRBJ1-3; D may be TRBD1 (5 bases). The CDR3 runs to 17 residues. Per germline, CDR1 SGHAT and CDR2 FQNNGV. Trimming took 0 bases from V and 2 from J, leaving 14 bases between them. In DNA, the CDR3 is TGTGCCAGCAGCTTAGATGCGGTACAGGCCACTGGAAACACCATATATTTT. Translated: CASSLDAVQATGNTIYF.

This chain uses TRBV19 with TRBJ2-1, with 8 bases identical to TRBD2. V lost 3 bases to trimming and J lost 4 bases; unmatched junction nucleotides: 8. Germline CDR1 reads LNHDA; CDR2 reads SQIVND (reference sequence). The CDR3 totals 16 residues. CDR3 in amino acids: CASSIESGGPYNEQFF. The CDR3 region has the DNA TGTGCCAGTAGTATTGAGTCGGGGGGGCCATACAATGAGCAGTTCTTC.

V gene TRBV19 combines with J gene TRBJ2-1; a possible D gene is TRBD1 (5 bases). Trimming cost V 9 bases and J 2 bases, with 17 bases left between them. This CDR3 is 15 amino acids long. Germline-derived CDR1 and CDR2 are LNHDA and SQIVND (reference sequence). DNA of the CDR3: TGTGCCAGCCAAAAGTACGCGGACACCTACAATGAGCAGTTCTTC. Protein product: CASQKYADTYNEQFF. Based on the CDR3 plus reference TRBV19 and TRBJ2-1, the full variable domain is DGGITQSPKYLFRKEGQNVTLSCEQNLNHDAMYWYRQDPGQGLRLIYYSQIVNDFQKGDIAEGYSVSREKKESFPLTVTSAQKNPTAFYLCASQKYADTYNEQFFGPGTRLTVL.

The chain uses TRBV18 and TRBJ2-7, with a tentative D call TRBD1 (6 bases). Between the trimmed V and J ends, which lost 2 bases and 6 bases, there was a span of 26 bases. The germline gives CDR1 KGHSH, CDR2 LQKENI. CDR3 length: 18 amino acids. The CDR3 reads CASSPLPFQQGPGSEQYF. The CDR3 DNA reads as TGTGCCAGCTCACCATTGCCATTCCAACAGGGCCCGGGGAGCGAGCAGTACTTC. The full variable domain, in which reference TRBV18 and TRBJ2-7 provide the parts outside the CDR3, is NAGVMQNPRHLVRRRGQEARLRCSPMKGHSHVYWYRQLPEEGLKFMVYLQKENIIDESGMPKERFSAEFPKEGPSILRIQQVVRGDSAAYFCASSPLPFQQGPGSEQYFGPGTRLTVT.

This clone was seen only once. The chain carries TRBV19 and TRBJ1-5; 7 nucleotides line up with TRBD1. The CDR3 spans 13 residues. Trimming cost V 3 bases and J 7 bases; bases outside gene matches: 3. The germline CDR1 and CDR2 sequences are LNHDA and SQIVND (reference sequence). DNA for the CDR3: TGTGCCAGTAGTATTGACAGGGTGCAGCCCCAGCATTTT. Its protein product is CASSIDRVQPQHF.